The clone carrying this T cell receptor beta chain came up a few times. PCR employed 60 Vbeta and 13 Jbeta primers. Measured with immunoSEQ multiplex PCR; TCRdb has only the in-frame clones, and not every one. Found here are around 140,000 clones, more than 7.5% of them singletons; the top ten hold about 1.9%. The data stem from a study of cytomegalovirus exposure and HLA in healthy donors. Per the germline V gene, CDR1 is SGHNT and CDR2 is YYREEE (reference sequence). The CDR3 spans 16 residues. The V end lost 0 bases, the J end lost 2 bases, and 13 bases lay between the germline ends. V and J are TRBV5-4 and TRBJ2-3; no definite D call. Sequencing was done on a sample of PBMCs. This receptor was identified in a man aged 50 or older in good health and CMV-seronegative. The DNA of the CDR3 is TGTGCCAGCAGCTTGGCCAGTAGGAGAACCACAGATACGCAGTATTTT. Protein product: CASSLASRRTTDTQYF.